The table lists the clone carrying this T cell receptor beta chain with a count of one. Its antigen is not identified. With random hexamers, reverse transcription was performed on roughly 0.45 to 1 ug of RNA. Coverage of TCR beta CDR3 amplification by immunoSEQ multiplex PCR extended to 54 Vbeta and 13 Jbeta. TCRdb ran MiXCR on the immunoSEQ multiplex PCR reads and lists one entry per CDR3 protein. Of more than 120,000 distinct CDR3 sequences listed, approximately 93% are singletons. Deletions cut 6 bases from V and 4 bases from J, with 19 bases between. Germline values: CDR1 DFQATT, CDR2 SNEGSKA (reference sequence). This CDR3 spans 14 amino acids. The data were taken from a study of CD8 T cells in Susac syndrome. Study-wide points: A relatively small number of individuals underwent TCR sequencing and HLA analysis.

Negative magnetic isolation gave CD8+ and CD4+ cells; FACS enriched CD8+ TEMRA. Sequencing was carried out using CD4+ T cells from PBMCs. The clonotype comes from a human donor in good health. The V call is TRBV20-1, the J call TRBJ2-7, with D possibly called TRBD1 or TRBD2 (5 bases each). CDR3 protein: CSAIRWDGLYEQYF. CDR3 DNA: TGCAGTGCGATACGGTGGGACGGACTTTACGAGCAGTACTTC.